The entry that follows covers one T cell receptor (beta chain) sequence. This sample is part of a study of blood T cell repertoires in COVID-19. Background on the study: T cells, B-cell-depleted T cells, or PBMCs provided the cDNA or gDNA that served as material.

Seattle participants joined during active infection and were tracked over time. Authors' analysis steps: The assay estimated nucleated cells by amplifying reference gene primers. Assay used: immunoSEQ multiplex PCR; TCRdb lists only in-frame clones, some missing. V, J and clone size reflect that table, while D and trimming were determined from the DNA. Of 150,000 to 200,000 clones in the sample, 85% to 90% are singletons; the top ten hold roughly an eighth. The germline CDR1 and CDR2 sequences are GTSNPN and SVGIG (reference sequence). This CDR3 is 14 amino acids long. Trimming removed 2 bases at V and 4 bases at J, with 14 bases between.

The receptor was isolated from a woman aged 70-85 years with COVID-19, enrolled during active disease. This rearrangement joins TRBV30 to TRBJ1-2, with a tentative D call TRBD1 (5 bases). Source material: peripheral blood. In nucleotides, the CDR3 is TGTGCCTGGAGTCGCAGGGTAGACGTCTATGGCTACACCTTC. Protein: CAWSRRVDVYGYTF.